The 15 T cell receptor beta chains in this list originate from one sample, sequenced in a study of CD8 T cells in ankylosing spondylitis. MiXCR was run by TCRdb on the 5' RACE reads, yielding one entry per CDR3 protein. The data hold tens of thousands of distinct CDR3 sequences, with about 10% observed a single time. The sequencing input was blood, either unsorted or a sorted T cell fraction (not recorded which). The receptors were gathered from a male donor with ankylosing spondylitis or in good health (not recorded which).

The rearrangement joins TRBV18 to TRBJ2-3; perhaps TRBD2 as D (6 bases). Germline V gene sequence: CDR1 KGHSH, CDR2 LQKENI. Trimming removed 1 base from V and 0 bases from J, with 8 bases in between. The CDR3 loop spans 15 amino acids. For the CDR3, the DNA is TGTGCCAGCTCACCACGTGCGGGGAGCACAGATACGCAGTATTTT. It translates to CASSPRAGSTDTQYF. Variable domain in full (rest from reference TRBV18 and TRBJ2-3): NAGVMQNPRHLVRRRGQEARLRCSPMKGHSHVYWYRQLPEEGLKFMVYLQKENIIDESGMPKERFSAEFPKEGPSILRIQQVVRGDSAAYFCASSPRAGSTDTQYFGPGTRLTVL.

In this sample, this clonotype turned up a few times. V gene TRBV19 combines with J gene TRBJ1-5; the match to TRBD1 covers 8 bases. Germline CDR1 reads LNHDA; CDR2 reads SQIVND (reference sequence). The CDR3 is 15 amino acids. The V and J ends lost 7 bases and 3 bases, in that order; junction bases with no gene match: 8. CDR3 bases: TGTGCCAGTACACCGAGACAGGGGCCCAATCAGCCCCAGCATTTT. Its protein is CASTPRQGPNQPQHF.

This clonotype has just a few counts. The V call is TRBV11-3, the J call TRBJ2-5; TRBD1 matches at 10 bases. The CDR3 loop spans 16 amino acids. V shed 3 bases, J shed 5 bases, and the junction held 9 bases outside the gene matches. CDR1 and CDR2 (germline): SGHNT, YENEEA. CDR3 amino acids: CASSLGQGSYSETQYF. DNA for the CDR3: TGTGCCAGCAGCTTGGGACAGGGGTCGTATAGTGAGACCCAGTACTTC.

For this clonotype: This may come from a read error, since a much larger clone is one base off. J is TRBJ1-4 and V is TRBV5-1; D unclear. The CDR3 length is 13 residues. CDR1 and CDR2 from the germline V gene are SGHRS and YFSETQ. The DNA of the CDR3 is TGCGCCAGCAGCTTGGAGCGGGTGGAAAGACTGTTTTTT. Its protein is CASSLERVERLFF.

This clonotype was counted many times. The V gene is TRBV20-1, the J gene TRBJ2-7; D unresolved. The length of the CDR3 is 12 residues. The germline gives CDR1 DFQATT, CDR2 SNEGSKA (reference sequence). Written as DNA, the CDR3 is TGCAGCGCCCCGGGTGACTCCTACGAGCAGTACTTC. Translating it yields CSAPGDSYEQYF.

The V call is TRBV25-1, the J call TRBJ1-1; D is possibly TRBD1 (5 bases). This CDR3 is built from 15 residues. Germline CDR1 is MGHDK and CDR2 is SYGVNS. V lost 3 bases to trimming and J lost 4 bases, with 15 bases between them. The CDR3 region is CASSDQGRRSTEAFF. CDR3 in DNA: TGTGCCAGCAGTGACCAGGGACGAAGGAGCACTGAAGCTTTCTTT.

Only a few counts were recorded for this clonotype. This rearrangement joins TRBV5-4 to TRBJ2-7; the D is unclear. The V end lost 4 bases, the J end lost 3 bases, and 11 bases lay between the germline ends. The CDR3 totals 13 residues. Germline values: CDR1 SGHNT, CDR2 YYREEE (reference sequence). The CDR3 is CASSPGSYYEQYF. CDR3 coding DNA: TGTGCCAGCAGCCCTGGGTCCTACTACGAGCAGTACTTC. Variable domain in full (rest from reference TRBV5-4 and TRBJ2-7): ETGVTQSPTHLIKTRGQQVTLRCSSQSGHNTVSWYQQALGQGPQFIFQYYREEENGRGNFPPRFSGLQFPNYSSELNVNALELDDSALYLCASSPGSYYEQYFGPGTRLTVT.

This clonotype was seen repeatedly, ten times or more. The chain carries TRBV14 and TRBJ2-6, with TRBD1 identical over 7 bases. Germline trimming cut 0 bases from V and 2 bases from J; bases unmatched to any gene: 1. The length of the CDR3 is 16 residues. Germline-derived CDR1 and CDR2 are SGHDN and FVKESK. The CDR3 spells CASSQDQGAGANVLTF. DNA of the CDR3: TGTGCCAGCAGCCAAGATCAGGGGGCTGGGGCCAACGTCCTGACTTTC.

Notes on this clonotype: A read error may produce the germline difference seen at one junction end. The chain links TRBV5-1 to TRBJ1-2; D remains unclear. Germline values: CDR1 SGHRS, CDR2 YFSETQ. The CDR3 contains 15 residues. The CDR3 nucleotides read TGCGCCAGCAGCCAGCGGGAGGGTCCTAATTATGGCTACACCTTC. Its translation: CASSQREGPNYGYTF.

This clonotype was picked up many times. The gene calls are TRBV5-5 and TRBJ1-5, with D possibly matching TRBD1 (5 bases). This CDR3 contains 15 residues. Per germline, CDR1 SGHKS and CDR2 YYEKEE (reference sequence). V dropped 4 bases and J dropped 2 bases, with 13 bases sitting between them. The CDR3 region is CASSQGNGGNQPQHF. CDR3 nucleotide sequence: TGTGCCAGCAGCCAGGGCAATGGGGGCAATCAGCCCCAGCATTTT. The whole variable domain, filled in from reference TRBV5-5 and TRBJ1-5, reads DAGVTQSPTHLIKTRGQQVTLRCSPISGHKSVSWYQQVLGQGPQFIFQYYEKEERGRGNFPDRFSARQFPNYSSELNVNALLLGDSALYLCASSQGNGGNQPQHFGDGTRLSIL.

This clonotype appeared many times. The chain links TRBV29-1 to TRBJ2-3; tentatively, D is TRBD1 (6 bases). Germline V lookup: CDR1 SQVTM, CDR2 ANQGSEA. This CDR3 has 13 residues. Trimming pared 7 bases from V and 4 bases from J, leaving 15 bases between. The CDR3 here is CSADQGTADTQYF. As DNA, the CDR3 is TGCAGCGCAGATCAGGGGACCGCAGATACGCAGTATTTT.

This clonotype was seen many times. The chain is built from TRBV12-3 or TRBV12-4 and TRBJ1-5, with a tentative D call TRBD1 (5 bases). CDR3 size: 18 residues. The V end lost 6 bases, the J end lost 1 base, and 22 bases lay between the germline ends. The CDR3 protein is CASSRLSGTGRSNQPQHF. The CDR3 nucleotides are TGTGCCAGCAGCCGATTGTCCGGAACAGGTAGGAGCAATCAGCCCCAGCATTTT.

The rearrangement links TRBV7-8 to TRBJ2-5; D unresolved. This CDR3 has 12 residues. The V gene lost 5 bases and the J gene lost 4 bases, with 8 bases spanning the gap. Germline V gene lookup returns CDR1 SGHVS and CDR2 FQNEAQ. CDR3 bases: TGTGCCAGCAGCCGATTAGGAGAGACCCAGTACTTC. Encoded protein: CASSRLGETQYF.

This clonotype turned up a few times. The chain joins TRBV2 to TRBJ1-2; 10 bases are shared with TRBD1. The V gene end was trimmed by 5 bases and the J gene end by 9 bases; junction bases not matched to a gene: 9. CDR1 is SNHLY and CDR2 is FYNNEI in the germline V gene. This CDR3 comprises 14 residues. In nucleotides, the CDR3 is TGTGCCAGCAGTCTTCGCGGGACAGGGGAGAGCTACACCTTC. Translated: CASSLRGTGESYTF.

This clonotype was observed many times. The J gene is TRBJ2-1, the V gene TRBV5-1, with TRBD2 matching 8 bases. The length of the CDR3 is 17 residues. The germline gives CDR1 SGHRS, CDR2 YFSETQ. The V gene end was trimmed by 1 base and the J gene end by 7 bases; junction bases not matched to a gene: 13. The CDR3 sequence is CASSLNGGGLVMNEQFF. The DNA for the CDR3 is TGCGCCAGCAGCTTGAATGGAGGGGGACTAGTGATGAATGAGCAGTTCTTC.